What follows are 24 T cell receptor beta chains derived from one specimen sequenced in a study of blood T cell repertoires in COVID-19. The repertoire was sequenced with immunoSEQ multiplex PCR; TCRdb's copy has only in-frame clones and lacks some. The data show over 150,000 clones, around nine tenths seen once. Sequencing was carried out using peripheral blood. All receptors come from a man aged 50 to 59 with acute or convalescent COVID-19.

V is TRBV6-5 and J is TRBJ2-3; 7 bases fit TRBD2. The CDR3 has 15 residues. Trimming at V came to 3 bases and at J to 0 bases, leaving 3 bases not matched to a gene. Per the germline V gene, CDR1 is MNHEY and CDR2 is SVGAGI. The CDR3 loop is CASSYGGGSTDTQYF. In DNA, the CDR3 is TGTGCCAGCAGTTATGGGGGGGGAAGCACAGATACGCAGTATTTT.

This rearrangement joins TRBV19 to TRBJ1-1; unclear D gene. Germline CDR1 and CDR2: LNHDA and SQIVND (reference sequence). CDR3 length: 14 amino acids. The ends were cut back, 1 base at V and 1 base at J, with 7 bases in the middle. CDR3 region: CASSIVGKNTEAFF. DNA for the CDR3: TGTGCCAGTAGTATAGTCGGGAAGAACACTGAAGCTTTCTTT.

This chain uses TRBV4-2 with TRBJ1-2; 7 nucleotides agree with TRBD1. This CDR3 spans 14 amino acids. In germline, CDR1 is LGHNA, CDR2 YNFKEQ. With V trimmed by 1 base and J by 6 bases, 5 bases remained unmatched. The CDR3 spells CASSQVGTGDGYTF. The CDR3 nucleotides read TGTGCCAGCAGCCAAGTAGGCACAGGGGATGGCTACACCTTC.

The V gene is TRBV18, the J gene TRBJ2-3; 8 bases are a match to TRBD1. CDR1 and CDR2 from the germline V gene are KGHSH and LQKENI. The trim removed 3 bases at V and 3 bases at J, leaving 5 bases unmatched. The CDR3 loop spans 15 amino acids. Here the CDR3 reads CASSPWTGSTDTQYF. CDR3 sequence (DNA): TGTGCCAGCTCACCGTGGACAGGGAGTACAGATACGCAGTATTTT.

This chain uses TRBV7-2 with TRBJ2-3, with 7 bases that match TRBD1. With 7 bases clipped from V and 3 bases from J, the junction kept 10 bases outside the gene matches. There are 15 residues in the CDR3. Germline V gives CDR1 SGHTA, CDR2 FQGNSA. The CDR3 DNA follows: TGTGCCAGCAAATTATTAGGGGGCAAGACAGATACGCAGTATTTT. Protein: CASKLLGGKTDTQYF.

The chain links TRBV6-5 to TRBJ1-3; D not certain. The V end lost 0 bases, the J end lost 0 bases, and 6 bases lay between the germline ends. The germline V gene encodes CDR1 MNHEY and CDR2 SVGAGI. The CDR3 is 15 amino acids. The CDR3 here is CASSYSRSSGNTIYF. The CDR3 nucleotides read TGTGCCAGCAGTTACTCGAGAAGCTCTGGAAACACCATATATTTT.

The chain links TRBV28 to TRBJ1-5, with 8 bases aligning to TRBD1. From germline, CDR1 is MDHEN and CDR2 SYDVKM. J was trimmed by 2 bases and V by 5 bases; bases with no gene match: 5. This CDR3 comprises 15 residues. In DNA form, the CDR3 reads TGTGCCAGCAGTAGGGGGACAGGCGGCAATCAGCCCCAGCATTTT. It translates to CASSRGTGGNQPQHF.

This chain links TRBV15 with TRBJ1-4; 8 bases align to TRBD1. The CDR3 has 13 amino acids. With V trimmed by 8 bases and J by 7 bases, 6 bases remained unmatched. The germline gives CDR1 LNHNV, CDR2 YYDKDF (reference sequence). CDR3: CATAAGQAEKLFF. CDR3 DNA sequence: TGTGCCACCGCGGCGGGACAGGCTGAAAAACTGTTTTTT. Full variable domain (remainder filled in from reference TRBV15 and TRBJ1-4): DAMVIQNPRYQVTQFGKPVTLSCSQTLNHNVMYWYQQKSSQAPKLLFHYYDKDFNNEADTPDNFQSRRPNTSFCFLDIRSPGLGDTAMYLCATAAGQAEKLFFGSGTQLSVL.

This chain links TRBV12-3 or TRBV12-4 with TRBJ2-7; 7 nucleotides agree with TRBD2. The V segment lost 6 bases and the J segment 0 bases; nucleotides outside the gene matches: 2. The CDR3 has 13 residues. The CDR3 DNA follows: TGTGCCAGCAGCGGCGGGAGCTCCTACGAGCAGTACTTC. Protein: CASSGGSSYEQYF.

The chain joins TRBV5-1 to TRBJ1-1; D may be TRBD1 (6 bases). The V gene's germline CDR1 is SGHRS and CDR2 YFSETQ. There are 14 residues in the CDR3. Deletions cut 2 bases from V and 1 base from J, with 9 bases between. CDR3 in amino acids: CASSLGTTNTEAFF. The DNA for the CDR3 is TGCGCCAGCAGCTTAGGGACAACGAACACTGAAGCTTTCTTT.

This clone was counted a few times. The chain is built from TRBV6-5 and TRBJ1-2; 8 nucleotides line up with TRBD1. The junction had 5 bases not matched to a gene; V was cut back by 2 bases and J by 6 bases. The CDR3 totals 14 residues. From germline, CDR1 is MNHEY and CDR2 SVGAGI. The CDR3 nucleotides are TGTGCCAGCAGTTACGGCCAGGGGGCTCATGGCTACACCTTC. Amino acid sequence: CASSYGQGAHGYTF.

The CDR3 sequence is CASSWQGIGTEAFF. As DNA, the CDR3 is TGTGCCAGCAGTTGGCAGGGGATAGGGACTGAAGCTTTCTTT. V gene TRBV27 combines with J gene TRBJ1-1, with D tentatively TRBD1 (6 bases). Germline CDR1 reads MNHEY; CDR2 reads SMNVEV (reference sequence). This CDR3 comprises 14 residues. With 4 bases removed from V and 5 bases from J, the gap between germline ends came to 14 bases.

The J gene is TRBJ1-3, the V gene TRBV7-2; 7 bases match TRBD1. This CDR3 has 15 residues. Germline loops: CDR1 SGHTA, CDR2 FQGNSA. The V gene end was trimmed by 3 bases and the J gene end by 0 bases; junction bases not matched to a gene: 2. CDR3 DNA: TGTGCCAGCAGCTTTTGGGACAGCTCTGGAAACACCATATATTTT. Encoded protein: CASSFWDSSGNTIYF.

The chain combines TRBV19 with TRBJ2-4; D may be TRBD2 (5 bases). The V gene's germline CDR1 is LNHDA and CDR2 SQIVND (reference sequence). V shed 7 bases and J shed 13 bases, with 20 bases lying between them. The CDR3 covers 13 residues. CDR3 nucleotide sequence: TGTGCCAGTACCCCAAATGGACTTAGGGAACAGTACTTC. Residues: CASTPNGLREQYF.

V usage is TRBV11-2 and J usage is TRBJ1-3; D gene unclear. This CDR3 contains 16 residues. Germline lookup yields CDR1 SGHAT and CDR2 FQNNGV. The V end was cut by 0 bases, the J end by 0 bases, with 9 bases between. The CDR3 spells CASSLDHSLSGNTIYF. CDR3 in DNA: TGTGCCAGCAGCTTAGATCATAGTCTCTCTGGAAACACCATATATTTT.

V and J are TRBV12-3 or TRBV12-4 and TRBJ2-7; a weak D match, TRBD1 (5 bases). V shed 5 bases and J shed 2 bases, with 10 bases lying between them. The CDR3 is made up of 13 amino acids. CDR3 bases: TGTGCCAGCAGTACCCAAGGGGCCTACGAGCAGTACGTC. Its protein product is CASSTQGAYEQYV.

This clone was seen a handful of times. The chain links TRBV19 to TRBJ1-1; 7 positions agree with TRBD1. The CDR3 is 14 amino acids. Losses at the gene ends were 4 bases for V and 4 bases for J; bases not matched to a gene: 6. Germline V gives CDR1 LNHDA, CDR2 SQIVND (reference sequence). The CDR3 DNA reads as TGTGCCAGTAGTACAGGGGGAATAAGCACTGAAGCTTTCTTT. Amino acid sequence: CASSTGGISTEAFF.

The chain joins TRBV5-4 to TRBJ2-1; 7 bases map to TRBD1. Trimming removed 8 bases from V and 0 bases from J; junction bases left unmatched: 5. The germline V gene encodes CDR1 SGHNT and CDR2 YYREEE (reference sequence). CDR3 length: 14 amino acids. For the CDR3, the DNA is TGTGCCAGTTCGACAGGGCCCTCCTACAATGAGCAGTTCTTC. Protein sequence: CASSTGPSYNEQFF.

The rearrangement links TRBV3-1 (or the pseudogene TRBV3-2) to TRBJ2-7; 10 nucleotides align to TRBD1. Looked up from germline, CDR1 is LGHDT and CDR2 is YNNKEL (reference sequence). This CDR3 is built from 14 residues. V lost 4 bases to trimming and J lost 2 bases; unmatched junction nucleotides: 2. For the CDR3, the DNA is TGTGCCAGCAGCCCCGGGACAGGGGCCTACGAGCAGTACTTC. As protein: CASSPGTGAYEQYF.

The chain joins TRBV9 to TRBJ1-4; TRBD1 agrees at 7 bases. The germline V gene encodes CDR1 SGDLS and CDR2 YYNGEE. Trimming at V came to 2 bases and at J to 4 bases, leaving 2 bases not matched to a gene. The CDR3 sequence is 14 residues long. CDR3 amino acids: CASSVGQHNEKLFF. The DNA of the CDR3 is TGTGCCAGCAGCGTGGGACAGCATAATGAAAAACTGTTTTTT.

The V call is TRBV7-6, the J call TRBJ2-5; 7 nucleotides align to TRBD2. This CDR3 is built from 13 residues. Looked up from germline, CDR1 is SGHVS and CDR2 is FNYEAQ. The V and J ends lost 3 bases and 3 bases, in that order; junction bases with no gene match: 1. CDR3 loop: CASSFAGEETQYF. DNA for the CDR3: TGTGCCAGCAGCTTCGCGGGAGAAGAGACCCAGTACTTC.

The genes are TRBV7-9 and TRBJ2-7; D remains ambiguous. V lost 7 bases to trimming and J lost 5 bases, with 21 bases between them. The CDR3 runs 15 residues. Germline V CDR1 and CDR2: SEHNR, FQNEAQ (reference sequence). The CDR3 spells CASTRTSTNLHEQYF. The CDR3 DNA sequence: TGTGCCAGCACTAGAACTTCGACAAATCTTCACGAGCAGTACTTC.

V usage is TRBV2 and J usage is TRBJ1-5; D is unclear. V lost 6 bases to trimming and J lost 4 bases, with 13 bases between them. The V gene's germline CDR1 is SNHLY and CDR2 FYNNEI. The CDR3 runs to 14 residues. This chain's CDR3 is CASREWQPNQPQHF. CDR3 coding DNA: TGTGCCAGCAGGGAGTGGCAGCCTAATCAGCCCCAGCATTTT. The whole variable domain, remainder taken from reference TRBV2 and TRBJ1-5, is EPEVTQTPSHQVTQMGQEVILRCVPISNHLYFYWYRQILGQKVEFLVSFYNNEISEKSEIFDDQFSVERPDGSNFTLKIRSTKLEDSAMYFCASREWQPNQPQHFGDGTRLSIL.

The chain uses TRBV20-1 and TRBJ2-1, with D possibly TRBD1 on 5 matching bases. Per the germline V gene, CDR1 is DFQATT and CDR2 is SNEGSKA (reference sequence). Trimming removed 7 bases at V and 5 bases at J, with 9 bases between. This CDR3 is built from 11 residues. CDR3 in DNA: TGCAGTGTGGTGGGGCACAATGAGCAGTTCTTC. Its translation is CSVVGHNEQFF.